A selection of T cell receptor beta chains follows, all from one sample in a study of shared clonotypes between healthy human individuals. Profiled with immunoSEQ multiplex PCR; TCRdb holds only in-frame clones, not every one. This repertoire shows under 750,000 clones, about two thirds found once; its top ten account for roughly 1.8%. The sequenced sample consisted of memory CD4+ T cells sorted from blood. The receptors were gathered from a woman in her twenties or thirties in good health. Both conserved end residues are part of each CDR3. A D gene is named only where the DNA matches it firmly. Rows give clone size only sometimes, using once, few, many, or a class for an expanded clone.

TRBV10-3	TRBJ1-5	-	-	CAISESDRDQPQHF	TGTGCCATCAGTGAGTCTGACAGAGATCAGCCCCAGCATTTT
TRBV30	TRBJ2-5	-	-	CAWSVQETQYF	TGTGCCTGGAGTGTACAGGAGACCCAGTACTTC
TRBV7-2	TRBJ2-3	-	-	CASSQVGAEMTDTQYF	TGTGCCAGCAGCCAAGTTGGAGCGGAAATGACAGATACGCAGTATTTT
TRBV4-2	TRBJ1-2	-	-	CASSPQAGPYGYTF	TGTGCCAGCAGCCCCCAGGCAGGGCCCTATGGCTACACCTTC
TRBV5-1	TRBJ2-7	TRBD2	-	CASSWGLARPVGDEQYF	TGCGCCAGCAGCTGGGGACTAGCGAGACCCGTGGGCGACGAGCAGTACTTC
TRBV28	TRBJ2-4	TRBD2	-	CASSSGGEGVNIQYF	TGTGCCAGCAGCTCCGGGGGGGAGGGAGTTAACATTCAGTACTTC
TRBV5-1	TRBJ2-1	TRBD2	-	CASSRTSGSNEQFF	TGCGCCAGCAGTCGGACTAGCGGGAGTAATGAGCAGTTCTTC
TRBV28	TRBJ1-1	TRBD1	-	CASSLPTGELGEAFF	TGTGCCAGCAGTCTACCGACAGGGGAGCTCGGTGAAGCTTTCTTT
TRBV2	TRBJ2-3	-	few	CASKLVQFTDTQYF	TGTGCCAGCAAACTAGTGCAGTTCACAGATACGCAGTATTTT
TRBV5-1	TRBJ2-1	-	-	CASSLEVGYNEQFF	TGCGCCAGCAGCTTGGAGGTAGGCTACAATGAGCAGTTCTTC
TRBV10-3	TRBJ2-5	-	-	CAISESRETQYF	TGTGCCATCAGTGAGAGTCGCGAGACCCAGTACTTC
TRBV19	TRBJ1-5	TRBD1	-	CATKKATGQGVQPQHF	TGTGCCACTAAAAAGGCCACGGGACAGGGGGTTCAGCCCCAGCATTTT
TRBV27	TRBJ1-1	-	few	CASRGYVNTEAFF	TGTGCCAGCCGCGGGTATGTTAACACTGAAGCTTTCTTT
TRBV19	TRBJ1-2	TRBD1	-	CASSSRDRVGGYTF	TGTGCCAGTAGTTCCCGGGACAGGGTAGGCGGCTACACCTTC
TRBV5-8	TRBJ2-3	-	-	CASSLRPVHTQYF	TGTGCCAGCAGCCTGCGACCGGTCCATACGCAGTATTTT
TRBV6-6	TRBJ1-1	TRBD1	-	CASSGTAINTEAFF	TGTGCCAGCAGTGGGACAGCCATAAACACTGAAGCTTTCTTT
TRBV28	TRBJ2-2	-	-	CASMSGPGELFF	TGTGCCAGCATGTCCGGGCCCGGGGAGCTGTTTTTT
TRBV6-6	TRBJ2-7	TRBD2	-	CASRRLAGDLYEQYF	TGTGCCAGCAGACGACTAGCGGGAGACCTCTACGAGCAGTACTTC
TRBV2	TRBJ2-3	TRBD1	-	CASYIQGIVFTDTQYF	TGTGCCAGCTATATACAGGGGATCGTCTTCACAGATACGCAGTATTTT
TRBV12-5	TRBJ2-1	-	-	CASSPWGSYNEQFF	TGTGCTAGTTCACCGTGGGGATCCTACAATGAGCAGTTCTTC
TRBV15	TRBJ2-1	-	-	CATSRDYGGISYNEQFF	TGTGCCACCAGCAGGGATTACGGGGGCATCTCCTACAATGAGCAGTTCTTC
TRBV4-1	TRBJ2-7	-	few	CASSYLPGHAAYEQYF	TGCGCCAGCAGCTATCTTCCGGGACACGCAGCCTACGAGCAGTACTTC
TRBV19	TRBJ2-1	TRBD1	few	CASSIEQGAYNEQFF	TGTGCCAGTAGTATCGAGCAGGGGGCCTACAATGAGCAGTTCTTC
TRBV6-1	TRBJ2-1	TRBD1	-	CASRRQGSYNEQFF	TGTGCCAGCAGACGACAGGGGAGCTACAATGAGCAGTTCTTC
TRBV9	TRBJ1-4	-	few	CASSTTGTDNEKLFF	TGTGCCAGCAGTACAACCGGGACGGATAATGAAAAACTGTTTTTT
TRBV14	TRBJ1-1	-	-	CASSRQYTEAFF	TGTGCCAGCAGCAGGCAGTACACTGAAGCTTTCTTT
TRBV6-1	TRBJ1-1	TRBD1	-	CAISDTTGGLNTEAFF	TGTGCCATCAGTGATACGACAGGGGGACTTAACACTGAAGCTTTCTTT
TRBV5-1	TRBJ2-1	-	-	CASSSSQYSYNEQFF	TGCGCCAGCAGCTCATCTCAATACTCCTACAATGAGCAGTTCTTC
TRBV19	TRBJ1-3	-	once	CASTPFLGRTNSGNTIYF	TGTGCCAGTACCCCCTTCCTGGGCAGGACCAACTCTGGAAACACCATATATTTT
TRBV6-1	TRBJ2-1	TRBD1	-	CASSGPDRGENEQFF	TGTGCCAGCAGTGGACCAGACAGGGGGGAGAATGAGCAGTTCTTC
TRBV5-4	TRBJ1-1	-	-	CASSLDGKEAFF	TGTGCCAGCAGCCTGGACGGAAAAGAAGCTTTCTTT
TRBV15	TRBJ2-6	-	-	CATSRVSPGSGANVLTF	TGTGCCACCAGCAGAGTTTCCCCCGGCTCTGGGGCCAACGTCCTGACTTTC
TRBV6-6	TRBJ1-1	-	-	CASSYLTNTEAFF	TGTGCCAGCAGTTACTTGACGAACACTGAAGCTTTCTTT
TRBV19	TRBJ2-2	TRBD1	-	CASSPRDRGRSNPELFF	TGTGCCAGTAGTCCCCGGGACAGGGGGCGAAGTAATCCGGAGCTGTTTTTT
TRBV28	TRBJ1-5	-	-	CASNMQGNQPQHF	TGTGCCAGCAATATGCAGGGGAATCAGCCCCAGCATTTT
TRBV5-1	TRBJ2-2	-	-	CASSLGAHTGELFF	TGCGCCAGCAGCTTGGGGGCTCACACCGGGGAGCTGTTTTTT
TRBV5-1	TRBJ2-5	-	once	CASSLFPGETQYF	TGCGCCAGCAGCTTGTTTCCGGGGGAGACCCAGTACTTC
TRBV6-1	TRBJ1-2	-	-	CASSLQGEYGYTF	TGTGCCAGCAGTCTACAGGGTGAATATGGCTACACCTTC
TRBV4-1	TRBJ1-1	-	-	CASSQRVAPGATEAFF	TGCGCCAGCAGCCAAAGGGTAGCTCCGGGGGCCACTGAAGCTTTCTTT
TRBV5-4	TRBJ1-1	TRBD1	-	CASSHLGQGYGNTEAFF	TGTGCCAGCAGCCACTTAGGACAGGGATATGGGAACACTGAAGCTTTCTTT
TRBV27	TRBJ2-4	TRBD2	-	CASSRSGGPPGSKNIQYF	TGTGCCAGCAGTCGTTCGGGAGGGCCCCCAGGAAGCAAAAACATTCAGTACTTC
TRBV10-2	TRBJ1-4	-	-	CASSKTGRNEKLFF	TGCGCCAGCAGTAAGACAGGCCGTAATGAAAAACTGTTTTTT
TRBV2	TRBJ1-5	-	-	CASSEESISNQPQHF	TGTGCCAGCAGTGAAGAGAGTATTAGCAATCAGCCCCAGCATTTT
TRBV28	TRBJ2-3	-	-	CASSTASDTQYF	TGTGCCAGCAGTACAGCCTCAGATACGCAGTATTTT
TRBV30	TRBJ2-2	-	once	CAWRRGTANTGELFF	TGTGCCTGGAGGCGCGGGACAGCGAACACCGGGGAGCTGTTTTTT